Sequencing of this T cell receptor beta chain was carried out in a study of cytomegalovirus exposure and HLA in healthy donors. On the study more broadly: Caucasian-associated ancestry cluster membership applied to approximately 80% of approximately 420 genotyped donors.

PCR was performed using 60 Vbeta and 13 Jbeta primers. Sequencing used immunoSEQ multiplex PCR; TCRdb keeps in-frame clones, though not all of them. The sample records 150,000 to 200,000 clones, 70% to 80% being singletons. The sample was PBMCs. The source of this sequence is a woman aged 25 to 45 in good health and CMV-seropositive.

CDR3 sequence: CAISEYSDREAYEQYF. DNA for the CDR3: TGTGCCATCAGTGAGTACTCCGATCGGGAGGCCTACGAGCAGTACTTC. The chain carries TRBV10-3 and TRBJ2-7; 7 bases agree with TRBD2. Trimming took 1 base from V and 2 from J; bases not matched to a gene: 8. The CDR3 is made up of 16 amino acids. Germline-derived CDR1 and CDR2 are ENHRY and SYGVKD.